The TCR beta chain under discussion was sequenced for a study of blood T cell repertoires in COVID-19. As for the study in general: Acute and convalescent COVID-19 specimens originated in the United States, Italy and Spain. The cDNA or gDNA used as material had been derived from T cells, B-cell-depleted T cells, or PBMCs.

The CDR3 length is 11 residues. Deletions cut 2 bases from V and 13 bases from J, with 9 bases between. The germline CDR1 and CDR2 sequences are MNHEY and SVGAGI. In the original processing: Reference gene primer amplification in the assay estimated nucleated cell counts. Data came from immunoSEQ multiplex PCR; TCRdb stores just in-frame clones and leaves some out. The D gene and trimming were derived from the DNA, and the V and J assignments and clone size from that table. The sample has about 220,000 clones, approximately 82% seen once. Only one count was recorded for this clone. The chain recombines TRBV6-5 with TRBJ2-1; maybe TRBD1 (5 bases). This receptor was taken from an elderly woman with acute or convalescent COVID-19. Sequenced: peripheral blood. The CDR3 nucleotides read TGTGCCAGCAGTTACCTCGGACATCAGTTCTTC. This sequence encodes CASSYLGHQFF.